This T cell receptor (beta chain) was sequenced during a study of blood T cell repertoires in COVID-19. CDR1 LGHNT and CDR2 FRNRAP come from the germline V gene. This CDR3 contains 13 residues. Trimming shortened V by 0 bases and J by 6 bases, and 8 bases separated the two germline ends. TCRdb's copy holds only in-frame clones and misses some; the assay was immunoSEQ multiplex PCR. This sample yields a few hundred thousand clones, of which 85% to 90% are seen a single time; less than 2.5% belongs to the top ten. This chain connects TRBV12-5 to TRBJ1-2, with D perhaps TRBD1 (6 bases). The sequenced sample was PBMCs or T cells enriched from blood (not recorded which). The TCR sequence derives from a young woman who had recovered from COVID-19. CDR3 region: CASGLVGGHGYTF. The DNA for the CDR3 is TGTGCTAGTGGTTTGGTAGGGGGTCATGGCTACACCTTC.